This T cell receptor (beta chain) was captured by sequencing in a study of STAT5B mutations in CD4+ large granular lymphocyte leukemia. Study-level results: Data were not HLA-matched across samples. 8/27 top patient clones versus 2/35 control clones were TRBV06-family.

Authors' processing steps: Productive clonotypes were detectable down to 2.59 x 10-5 frequency. The assay was immunoSEQ multiplex PCR, and TCRdb's table has in-frame clones only and misses some. V, J and clone size were drawn from that table, and D and trimming were deduced from the DNA. The sample yields about 23,000 clones, 82% seen once. V was pared by 0 bases and J by 5 bases, with 11 bases between. CDR1 and CDR2 from the germline V gene are LGHNA and YSLEER. This CDR3 is built from 15 residues. Of note for this clone: The antigen is unknown.

Buffy coats from healthy blood donors served as controls. This TCR derives from a human donor in good health. This sequence joins TRBV4-3 and TRBJ2-1, with D uncertain. The sample consisted of CD4+ T cells from blood buffy coats. The DNA of the CDR3 is TGCGCCAGCAGCCAAGAATTTTCCGGGCACAATGAGCAGTTCTTC. The encoded protein is CASSQEFSGHNEQFF.